This entry features one T cell receptor (beta chain) sequence. Produced via immunoSEQ multiplex PCR; TCRdb's table is partial and in-frame only. The table records roughly 520,000 clones, 95% to 97% of them present only once. CDR3 length: 12 amino acids. Germline V CDR1 and CDR2: LNHDA, SQIVND (reference sequence). V gave up 7 bases and J gave up 8 bases, with 12 bases separating them. The data were taken from a study of shared clonotypes between healthy human individuals. The sequence was obtained from a woman aged 30 to 39 in good health. This sequence joins TRBV19 and TRBJ2-1; weak D call: TRBD2 (6 bases). What was sequenced was naive CD4+ T cells sorted from blood. Subset reported: CD45RA+ positively selected. CDR3: CASKTSGDEQFF. The CDR3 DNA reads TGTGCCAGTAAGACTAGTGGAGATGAGCAGTTCTTC.